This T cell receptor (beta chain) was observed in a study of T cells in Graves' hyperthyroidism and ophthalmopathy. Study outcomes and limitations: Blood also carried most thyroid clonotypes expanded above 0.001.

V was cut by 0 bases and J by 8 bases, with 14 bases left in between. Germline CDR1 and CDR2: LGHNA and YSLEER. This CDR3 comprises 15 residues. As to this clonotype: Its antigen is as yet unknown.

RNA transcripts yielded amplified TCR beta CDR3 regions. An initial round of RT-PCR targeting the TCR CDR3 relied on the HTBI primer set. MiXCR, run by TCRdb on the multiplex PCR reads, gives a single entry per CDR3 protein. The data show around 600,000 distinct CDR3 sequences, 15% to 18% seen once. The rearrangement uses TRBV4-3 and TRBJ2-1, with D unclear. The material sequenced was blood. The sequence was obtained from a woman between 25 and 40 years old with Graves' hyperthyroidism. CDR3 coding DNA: TGCGCCAGCAGCCAAGACCGCGTTGGGTCATATGAGCAGTTCTTC. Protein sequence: CASSQDRVGSYEQFF.